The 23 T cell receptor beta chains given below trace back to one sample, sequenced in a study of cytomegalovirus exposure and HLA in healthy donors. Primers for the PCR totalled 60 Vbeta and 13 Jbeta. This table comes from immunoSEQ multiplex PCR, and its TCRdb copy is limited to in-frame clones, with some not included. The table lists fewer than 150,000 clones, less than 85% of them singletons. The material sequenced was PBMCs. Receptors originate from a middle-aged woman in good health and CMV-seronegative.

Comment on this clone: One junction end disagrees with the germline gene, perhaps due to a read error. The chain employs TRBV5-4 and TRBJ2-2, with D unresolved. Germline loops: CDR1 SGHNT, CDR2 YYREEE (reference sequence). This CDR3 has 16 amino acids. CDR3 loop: CASSQVSGKPTGELFF. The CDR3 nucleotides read TGCGCCAGCAGCCAAGTCTCTGGCAAACCCACCGGGGAGCTGTTTTTT.

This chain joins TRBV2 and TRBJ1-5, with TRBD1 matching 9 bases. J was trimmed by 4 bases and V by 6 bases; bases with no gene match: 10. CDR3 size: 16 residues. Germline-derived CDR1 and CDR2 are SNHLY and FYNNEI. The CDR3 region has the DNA TGTGCCAGCAGGATGACCGGGACAGGGAGGAATCAGCCCCAGCATTTT. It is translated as CASRMTGTGRNQPQHF.

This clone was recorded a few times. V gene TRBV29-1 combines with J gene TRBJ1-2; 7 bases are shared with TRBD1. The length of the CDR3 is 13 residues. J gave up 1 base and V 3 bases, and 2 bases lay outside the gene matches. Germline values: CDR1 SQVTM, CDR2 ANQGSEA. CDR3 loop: CSVEGQINYGYTF. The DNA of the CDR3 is TGCAGCGTTGAGGGACAGATTAACTATGGCTACACCTTC.

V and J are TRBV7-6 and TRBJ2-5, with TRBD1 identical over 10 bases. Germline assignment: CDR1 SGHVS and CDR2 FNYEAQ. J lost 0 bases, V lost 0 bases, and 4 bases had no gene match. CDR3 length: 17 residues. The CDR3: CASSLAAGQGYQETQYF. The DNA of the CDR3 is TGTGCCAGCAGCTTAGCCGCGGGACAGGGGTACCAAGAGACCCAGTACTTC. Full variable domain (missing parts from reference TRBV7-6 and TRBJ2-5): GAGVSQSPRYKVTKRGQDVALRCDPISGHVSLYWYRQALGQGPEFLTYFNYEAQQDKSGLPNDRFSAERPEGSISTLTIQRTEQRDSAMYRCASSLAAGQGYQETQYFGPGTRLLVL.

In nucleotides, the CDR3 is TGTGCCAGCAGTTTCCCCGGCGGGGCCCTCTACGAGCAGTACTTC. It specifies CASSFPGGALYEQYF. This rearrangement joins TRBV28 to TRBJ2-7, with D perhaps matching TRBD2 (6 bases). The V end was cut by 3 bases, the J end by 3 bases, with 15 bases between. Germline CDR1 is MDHEN and CDR2 is SYDVKM. There are 15 residues in the CDR3.

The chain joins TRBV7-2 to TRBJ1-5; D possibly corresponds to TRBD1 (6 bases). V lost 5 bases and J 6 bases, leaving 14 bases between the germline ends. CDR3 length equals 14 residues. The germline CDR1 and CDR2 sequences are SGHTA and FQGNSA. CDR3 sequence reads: CASSQSRTVQPQHF. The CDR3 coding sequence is TGTGCCAGCAGCCAGAGCCGGACAGTTCAGCCCCAGCATTTT.

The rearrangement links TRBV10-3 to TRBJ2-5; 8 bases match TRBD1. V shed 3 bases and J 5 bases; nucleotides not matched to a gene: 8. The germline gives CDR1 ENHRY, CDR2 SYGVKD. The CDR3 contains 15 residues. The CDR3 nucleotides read TGTGCCATCAGTGATGGGGCAGGGGGCCTGGAGACCCAGTACTTC. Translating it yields CAISDGAGGLETQYF.

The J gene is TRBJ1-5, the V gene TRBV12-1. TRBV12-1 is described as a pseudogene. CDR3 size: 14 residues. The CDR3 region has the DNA TGTGCCAAAAAACACTCGGGGGGGAATCAGCCCCAGCATTTT. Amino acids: CAKKHSGGNQPQHF.

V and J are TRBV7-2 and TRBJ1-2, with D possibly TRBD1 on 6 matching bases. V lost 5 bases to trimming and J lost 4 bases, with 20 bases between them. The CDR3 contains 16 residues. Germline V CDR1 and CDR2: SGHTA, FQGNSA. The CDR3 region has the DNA TGTGCCAGCAGCCGGGGAAAAACTCTGGACAGCTATGGCTACACCTTC. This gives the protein CASSRGKTLDSYGYTF.

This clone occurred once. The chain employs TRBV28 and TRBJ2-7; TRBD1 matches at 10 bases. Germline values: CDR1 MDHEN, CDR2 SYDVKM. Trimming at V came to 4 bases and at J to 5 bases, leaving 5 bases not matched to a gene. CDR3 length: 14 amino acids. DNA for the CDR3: TGTGCCAGCAGTTCCGGACAGGGGGACCACGAGCAGTACTTC. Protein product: CASSSGQGDHEQYF.

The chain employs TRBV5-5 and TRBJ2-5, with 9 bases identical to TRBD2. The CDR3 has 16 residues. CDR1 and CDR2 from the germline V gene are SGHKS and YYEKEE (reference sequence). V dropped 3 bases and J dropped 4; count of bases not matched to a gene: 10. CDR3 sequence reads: CASSSHGGSGGETQYF. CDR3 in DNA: TGTGCCAGCAGCTCCCACGGGGGTAGCGGGGGAGAGACCCAGTACTTC.

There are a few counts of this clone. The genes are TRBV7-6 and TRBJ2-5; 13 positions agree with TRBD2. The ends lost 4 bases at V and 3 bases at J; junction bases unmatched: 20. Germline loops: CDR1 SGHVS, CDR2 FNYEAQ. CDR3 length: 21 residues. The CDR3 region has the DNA TGTGCCAGCAGCTCCGGCCTGGGGGGGACTAGCGGGATATCCGGCAAAGAGACCCAGTACTTC. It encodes CASSSGLGGTSGISGKETQYF. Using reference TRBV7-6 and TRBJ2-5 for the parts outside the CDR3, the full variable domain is GAGVSQSPRYKVTKRGQDVALRCDPISGHVSLYWYRQALGQGPEFLTYFNYEAQQDKSGLPNDRFSAERPEGSISTLTIQRTEQRDSAMYRCASSSGLGGTSGISGKETQYFGPGTRLLVL.

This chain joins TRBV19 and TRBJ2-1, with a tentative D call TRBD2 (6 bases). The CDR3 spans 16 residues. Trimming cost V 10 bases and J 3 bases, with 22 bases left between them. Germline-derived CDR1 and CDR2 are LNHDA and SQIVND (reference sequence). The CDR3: CATRRGDTADYNEQFF. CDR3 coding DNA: TGTGCCACCAGGCGGGGTGACACAGCTGACTACAATGAGCAGTTCTTC.

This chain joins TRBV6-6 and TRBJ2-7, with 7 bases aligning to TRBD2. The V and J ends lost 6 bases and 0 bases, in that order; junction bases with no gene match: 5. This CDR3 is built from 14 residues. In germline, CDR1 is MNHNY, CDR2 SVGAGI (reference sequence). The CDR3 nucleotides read TGTGCCAGCAGCTCCAGCGGGGACTCCTACGAGCAGTACTTC. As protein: CASSSSGDSYEQYF.

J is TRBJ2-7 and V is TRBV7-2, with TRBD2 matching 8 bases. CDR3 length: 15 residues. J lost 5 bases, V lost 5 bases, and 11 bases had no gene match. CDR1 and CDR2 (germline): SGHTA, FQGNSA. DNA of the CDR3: TGTGCCAGCAGCCGCGACCTAGCGGGCTCTAACGAGCAGTACTTC. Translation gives CASSRDLAGSNEQYF.

CDR3 nucleotides: TGCGCCAGCAGCCAAGATTGGAGAGGAGAACCCCAGCATTTT. It encodes CASSQDWRGEPQHF. The V gene is TRBV4-3, the J gene TRBJ1-5; D remains ambiguous. V lost 0 bases and J lost 10, with 13 bases in between. The CDR3 totals 14 residues. The V gene's germline CDR1 is LGHNA and CDR2 YSLEER.

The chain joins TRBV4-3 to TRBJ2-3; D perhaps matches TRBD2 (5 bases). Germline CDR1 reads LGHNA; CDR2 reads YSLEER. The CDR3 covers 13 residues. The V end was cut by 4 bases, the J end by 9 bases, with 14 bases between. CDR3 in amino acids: CASSPREHSTQYF. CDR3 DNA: TGCGCCAGCAGCCCAAGGGAGCACAGCACGCAGTATTTT.

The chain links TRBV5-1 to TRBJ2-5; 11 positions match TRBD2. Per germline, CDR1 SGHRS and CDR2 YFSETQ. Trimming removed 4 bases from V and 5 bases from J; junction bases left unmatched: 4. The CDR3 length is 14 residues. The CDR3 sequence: CASSAGLAEETQYF. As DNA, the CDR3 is TGCGCCAGCAGCGCGGGACTAGCGGAGGAGACCCAGTACTTC.

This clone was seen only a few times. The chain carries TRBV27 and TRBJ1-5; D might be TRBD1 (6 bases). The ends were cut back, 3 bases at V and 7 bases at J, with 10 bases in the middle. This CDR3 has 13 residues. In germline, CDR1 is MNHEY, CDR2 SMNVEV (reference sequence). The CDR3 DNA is TGTGCCAGCAGTTTTCACAGGGAGCAGCCCCAGCATTTT. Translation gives CASSFHREQPQHF.

The CDR3 is CASSLVAGGYNEQFF. CDR3 in DNA: TGTGCCAGCAGCTTGGTGGCGGGAGGGTACAATGAGCAGTTCTTC. The rearrangement links TRBV5-5 to TRBJ2-1, with TRBD2 identical over 9 bases. This CDR3 contains 15 residues. CDR1 and CDR2 from the germline V gene are SGHKS and YYEKEE (reference sequence). V lost 0 bases, J lost 4 bases, and 2 bases stayed unmatched.

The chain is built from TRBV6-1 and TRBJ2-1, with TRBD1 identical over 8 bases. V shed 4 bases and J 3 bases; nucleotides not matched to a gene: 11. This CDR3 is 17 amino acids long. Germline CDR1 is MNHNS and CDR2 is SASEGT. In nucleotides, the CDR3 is TGTGCCAGCAGTGTCGATCCGCAGGGGGCCTTCTACAATGAGCAGTTCTTC. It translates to CASSVDPQGAFYNEQFF.

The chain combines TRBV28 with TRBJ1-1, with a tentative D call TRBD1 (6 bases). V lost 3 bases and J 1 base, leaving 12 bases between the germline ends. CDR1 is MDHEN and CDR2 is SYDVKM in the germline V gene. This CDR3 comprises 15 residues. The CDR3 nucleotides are TGTGCCAGCAGTTTCCACAGGGCGGAGAACACTGAAGCTTTCTTT. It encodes CASSFHRAENTEAFF.

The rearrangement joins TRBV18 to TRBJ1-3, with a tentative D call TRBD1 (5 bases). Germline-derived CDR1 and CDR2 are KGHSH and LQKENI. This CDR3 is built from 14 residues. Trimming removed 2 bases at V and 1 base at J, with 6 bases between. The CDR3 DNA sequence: TGTGCCAGCTCACCAGCAGGGTCTGGAAACACCATATATTTT. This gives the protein CASSPAGSGNTIYF.